Below, 4 T cell receptor beta chains from the same sample are listed, as sequenced in a study of regulatory T cells in long-lasting Graves disease. CDR3-region Arm-PCR and iRepertoire HTBI primers produced the TCR beta libraries. TCRdb processed the multiplex PCR reads anew with MiXCR; each CDR3 protein has one entry. There are around 500,000 distinct CDR3 sequences in the sample; 9.5% to 15% occur only once, and approximately 9% lies in the top ten. The time point is: newly diagnosed GD, antithyroid drugs for less than 3 months. Generation of the TCR library employed RNA extracted from PBMCs. These same data were also listed under a study on T cells in Graves' hyperthyroidism and ophthalmopathy.

The sequencing used peripheral blood mononuclear cells (PBMCs), collected at new diagnosis, from a patient treated with antithyroid drugs. These receptors were obtained from a woman aged 25-40 years with Graves disease.

Ten or more counts support this clonotype. The rearrangement uses TRBV2 and TRBJ2-1; unclear D gene. Trimming left V 6 bases short and J 5 bases short, with 26 bases between. Germline-derived CDR1 and CDR2 are SNHLY and FYNNEI. CDR3 length equals 18 residues. CDR3 bases: TGTGCCAGCAGAAAAAGTTCCACCGGGCACCACTGGGACAATGAGCAGTTCTTC. Amino acid sequence: CASRKSSTGHHWDNEQFF.

This clonotype turned up a few times. The rearrangement uses TRBV29-1 and TRBJ1-2, with TRBD1 identical over 11 bases. The CDR3 is made up of 13 amino acids. Germline CDR1 reads SQVTM; CDR2 reads ANQGSEA. Germline trimming cut 5 bases from V and 4 bases from J; bases unmatched to any gene: 3. Here the CDR3 DNA reads TGCAGCGTTCTGGACAGGGGGCCCTATGGCTACACCTTC. This encodes CSVLDRGPYGYTF.

This clonotype was counted a few times. A read error may be the cause here, since a much bigger clone is one base away. V usage is TRBV5-4 and J usage is TRBJ1-1; D not certain. Trimming cost V 5 bases and J 1 base, with 9 bases left between them. The germline gives CDR1 SGHNT, CDR2 YYREEE (reference sequence). The CDR3 runs 13 residues. The CDR3: CASRLNQNTEAFF. CDR3 sequence (DNA): TGTGCCAGCAGATTAAACCAGAACACTGAAGCTTTCTTT.

The V and J genes are TRBV27 and TRBJ2-1; possible D gene TRBD1, 7 bases. The germline gives CDR1 MNHEY, CDR2 SMNVEV (reference sequence). V lost 8 bases and J lost 7, with 21 bases in between. This CDR3 has 15 residues. The CDR3 nucleotides read TGTGCCAGCGCCTCCAGGGGGGCGTTTGGAAATGAGCAGTTCTTC. This encodes CASASRGAFGNEQFF.